The 5 T cell receptor beta chains listed next were all sequenced from one sample in a study of blood T cells in healthy people across ages. The use of a sample-barcoded 5' primer and a J-beta primer mix characterized a second PCR of 7 to 11 cycles. TCRdb re-called the 5' RACE reads with MiXCR, one entry per CDR3 protein. The sample has approximately 800,000 distinct CDR3 sequences; approximately 53% are singletons. The sequencing sample was made of blood. The receptors here all came from a man older than 75 in good health.

This clonotype came up a few times. This chain joins TRBV7-3 and TRBJ1-2; D call uncertain. The CDR3 has 11 residues. Trimming took off 8 bases at V and 4 bases at J, with 8 bases between the two ends. Germline V gene sequence: CDR1 SGHTA, CDR2 FQGTGA. The CDR3 loop is CASGDLYGYTF. CDR3 sequence (DNA): TGTGCCAGCGGCGACCTCTATGGCTACACCTTC.

J is TRBJ1-6 and V is TRBV20-1; D unclear. This CDR3 is 15 amino acids long. Germline CDR1 DFQATT, CDR2 SNEGSKA (reference sequence). The ends were cut back, 5 bases at V and 0 bases at J, with 11 bases in the middle. CDR3 protein: CSAAHGSSYNSPLHF. The CDR3 DNA reads TGCAGTGCTGCACACGGGAGCTCCTATAATTCACCCCTCCACTTT.

There are many counts of this clonotype. The chain's CDR3 is CASSGLAGAGEQYF. CDR3 sequence (DNA): TGTGCCAGCAGCGGACTAGCGGGAGCGGGGGAGCAGTACTTC. V usage is TRBV2 and J usage is TRBJ2-5; 13 nucleotides line up with TRBD2. This CDR3 comprises 14 residues. In germline, CDR1 is SNHLY, CDR2 FYNNEI. The trim removed 6 bases at V and 11 bases at J, leaving 9 bases unmatched.

The gene calls are TRBV2 and TRBJ2-1; D is perhaps TRBD2 (6 bases). The CDR3 sequence is 15 residues long. V lost 7 bases and J lost 5, with 18 bases in between. Germline V gene data show CDR1 as SNHLY and CDR2 as FYNNEI. CDR3 sequence reads: CASNTGPAGHNEQFF. In nucleotides, the CDR3 is TGTGCCAGCAACACCGGGCCCGCGGGGCACAATGAGCAGTTCTTC.

The chain recombines TRBV2 with TRBJ2-4, with a weak D call TRBD2 (6 bases). The J call may be in error: the DNA end matches TRBJ2-7 better. The CDR3 has 14 residues. In germline, CDR1 is SNHLY, CDR2 FYNNEI. CDR3 residues: CASSPSGLSGEQYF. Written as DNA, the CDR3 is TGTGCCAGCAGTCCTTCGGGACTCTCTGGCGAGCAGTACTTC.